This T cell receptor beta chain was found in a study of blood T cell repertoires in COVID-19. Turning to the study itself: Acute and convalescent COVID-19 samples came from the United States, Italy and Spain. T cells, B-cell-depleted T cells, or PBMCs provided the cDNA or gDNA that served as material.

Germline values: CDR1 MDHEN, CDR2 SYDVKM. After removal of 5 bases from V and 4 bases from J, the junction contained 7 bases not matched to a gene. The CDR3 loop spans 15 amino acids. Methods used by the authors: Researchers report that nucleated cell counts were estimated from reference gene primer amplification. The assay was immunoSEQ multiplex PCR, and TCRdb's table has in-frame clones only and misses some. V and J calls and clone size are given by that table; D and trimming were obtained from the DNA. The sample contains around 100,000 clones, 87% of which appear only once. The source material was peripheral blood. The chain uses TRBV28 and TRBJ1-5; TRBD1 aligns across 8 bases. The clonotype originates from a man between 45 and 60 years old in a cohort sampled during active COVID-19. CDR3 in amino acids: CASSSRQGLNQPQHF. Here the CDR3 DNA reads TGTGCCAGCAGTAGTAGACAGGGGCTGAATCAGCCCCAGCATTTT.